These 25 T cell receptor beta chains originate from one sample sequenced in a study of Tregs in tolerant kidney transplant recipients. The table came from immunoSEQ multiplex PCR; TCRdb's copy has only in-frame clones and leaves some out. This sample's table has tens of thousands of clones. The sequencing here drew on CD4+ T cells from blood, taken before the transplant. These receptors came from a human donor who received a combined kidney and bone marrow transplant.

Regarding this clone: The sequence runs out 3 residues before the end of the CDR3; the remainder is reconstructed from the germline J gene. The V and J genes are TRBV6-4 and TRBJ2-7; 7 positions match TRBD1. The CDR3 contains 16 residues. Germline V gene data show CDR1 as MRHNA and CDR2 as SNTAGT. With 4 bases clipped from V and 2 bases from J, the junction kept 11 bases outside the gene matches. The CDR3: CASSGPRDRVTYEQYF. The sequenced part of the CDR3 DNA is TGTGCCAGCAGTGGCCCCCGAGACAGGGTTACCTACGAG.

The CDR3 bases that were read are TGTGCCATCAGTGCTCAGCGGACTGGAAACACC. Its translation is CAISAQRTGNT. The CDR3, in full, reads CAISAQRTGNTIYF. V gene TRBV10-3 combines with J gene TRBJ1-3; the D is unclear. Read coverage stops 3 residues before the CDR3 terminus; the germline J gene supplies the remainder. Germline V gene sequence: CDR1 ENHRY, CDR2 SYGVKD. Trimming took off 4 bases at V and 2 bases at J, with 9 bases between the two ends. The CDR3 sequence is 14 residues long.

Comment on this clone: With the read ending 3 residues before the CDR3 end, the germline J gene is used to fill in that end. This specimen includes other DNA sequences encoding the same CDR3. This chain links TRBV7-2 with TRBJ2-1; D perhaps matches TRBD2 (5 bases). Germline CDR1 is SGHTA and CDR2 is FQGNSA. The CDR3 loop spans 14 amino acids. V gave up 5 bases and J gave up 0 bases, with 8 bases separating them. CDR3: CASSPAGSYNEQFF. The part of the CDR3 DNA that was read is TGTGCCAGCAGCCCGGCGGGCTCCTACAATGAG.

As to this clone: The DNA ends 3 residues before the CDR3 does, and the rest of the CDR3 is filled in from the germline J gene. V and J are TRBV7-7 and TRBJ2-1; TRBD2 aligns across 10 bases. Germline CDR1 SSHAT, CDR2 FNYEAQ (reference sequence). This CDR3 is built from 15 residues. Germline trimming cut 5 bases from V and 6 bases from J; bases unmatched to any gene: 7. CDR3 DNA, as far as it was read: TGTGCCAGCAGCAAGCGGGGGGGACCCCCCAATGAG. Amino acids: CASSKRGGPPNE. The whole CDR3 sequence is CASSKRGGPPNEQFF.

As to this clone: The read stops 3 residues short of the end of the CDR3; the missing end is completed from the germline J gene. The rearrangement uses TRBV2 and TRBJ1-5; maybe TRBD1 (5 bases). The germline CDR1 and CDR2 sequences are SNHLY and FYNNEI. This CDR3 has 15 residues. V was shortened by 4 bases and J by 0 bases, with 10 bases between the two germline ends. CDR3 DNA, as far as it was read: TGTGCCAGCAGTGGACAGCCGAATAGCAATCAGCCC. Protein: CASSGQPNSNQP. The whole CDR3 protein reads CASSGQPNSNQPQHF. The entire variable domain, with the rest obtained from reference TRBV2 and TRBJ1-5, is as follows: EPEVTQTPSHQVTQMGQEVILRCVPISNHLYFYWYRQILGQKVEFLVSFYNNEISEKSEIFDDQFSVERPDGSNFTLKIRSTKLEDSAMYFCASSGQPNSNQPQHFGDGTRLSIL.

A remark on this clone: The read halts 3 residues ahead of the CDR3 end, with the missing end drawn from the germline J gene. The genes are TRBV12-3 or TRBV12-4 and TRBJ2-3, with TRBD1 as a possible D gene (5 bases). The CDR3 contains 19 residues. Trimming took 3 bases from V and 0 from J, leaving 22 bases between them. The CDR3 spells CASSFFRFGAEKSTDTQYF. The DNA read from the CDR3 is TGTGCCAGCAGTTTTTTTAGATTTGGGGCCGAGAAAAGCACAGATACG.

The sequenced part of the CDR3 DNA is TGCGCCAGCAGCCAAGCAGGGTCGGGATACATGAACACTGAA. Its protein product is CASSQAGSGYMNTE. The CDR3 in full is CASSQAGSGYMNTEAFF. This chain links TRBV4-1 with TRBJ1-1; D perhaps matches TRBD1 (5 bases). The read stops 3 residues short of the end of the CDR3; the missing end is completed from the germline J gene. Germline values: CDR1 MGHRA, CDR2 YSYEKL. The CDR3 is made up of 17 amino acids. V lost 1 base to trimming and J lost 0 bases, with 15 bases between them.

Remarks on this clone: Sequencing ends 3 residues short of the CDR3 end; the germline J gene provides the rest. The chain employs TRBV19 and TRBJ1-2, with D tentatively TRBD1 (5 bases). This CDR3 contains 16 residues. The germline V and J ends were trimmed by 5 bases and 0 bases, with 16 bases remaining between them. Germline lookup yields CDR1 LNHDA and CDR2 SQIVND (reference sequence). The sequenced part of the CDR3 DNA is TGTGCCAGTAGTCGGTCGGCGGACACCTCTAACTATGGC. Its translation: CASSRSADTSNYG. The complete CDR3 protein is CASSRSADTSNYGYTF.

Concerning this clone itself: Read coverage stops 3 residues before the CDR3 terminus; the germline J gene supplies the remainder. The chain combines TRBV7-6 with TRBJ2-3, with TRBD2 identical over 9 bases. The CDR3 consists of 18 residues. Trimming at V came to 1 base and at J to 4 bases, leaving 12 bases not matched to a gene. Germline CDR1 SGHVS, CDR2 FNYEAQ. CDR3 DNA (partial): TGTGCCAGCAGCTTAGAGCTAGCGGGGCCGAACAGGGCAGATACG. It yields the protein CASSLELAGPNRADT. The whole CDR3 sequence is CASSLELAGPNRADTQYF.

Notes on this clone: The CDR3 is cut off 3 residues early in the read; its end comes from the germline J gene. The V and J genes are TRBV5-1 and TRBJ1-1; D gene ambiguous. Deletions cut 1 base from V and 1 base from J, with 8 bases between. From germline, CDR1 is SGHRS and CDR2 YFSETQ. CDR3 length: 14 amino acids. The chain's CDR3 is CASSLIAQNTEAFF. The part of the CDR3 DNA that was read is TGCGCCAGCAGCTTGATAGCCCAGAACACTGAA.

CDR3 in amino acids: CSQTSGRYQETQYF. CDR3 bases read: TGCAGCCAGACTAGCGGGAGGTACCAAGAGACC. The chain uses TRBV20-1 and TRBJ2-5, with 13 nucleotides matching TRBD2. The read ends 3 residues shy of where the CDR3 ends; the end is completed using the germline J gene. Looked up from germline, CDR1 is DFQATT and CDR2 is SNEGSKA (reference sequence). The CDR3 runs to 14 residues.

CDR3 DNA, as far as it was read: TGTGCCAGCTCTCCCGGGACACCAAAAACAGATACG. It specifies CASSPGTPKTDT. The full-length CDR3 reads as CASSPGTPKTDTQYF. V gene TRBV18 combines with J gene TRBJ2-3; possibly TRBD1 for D (6 bases). The sequence runs out 3 residues before the end of the CDR3; the remainder is reconstructed from the germline J gene. The CDR3 is 15 residues long. Trimming cost V 6 bases and J 3 bases, with 16 bases left between them. Germline lookup yields CDR1 KGHSH and CDR2 LQKENI.

CDR3 region: CASPDRGLDEAFF. Partial CDR3 DNA: TGTGCCAGTCCTGACAGGGGGTTGGATGAA. This chain links TRBV19 with TRBJ1-1, with 9 bases aligning to TRBD1. The read is 3 residues too short to cover the CDR3 end, so that end is filled in from the germline J gene. There are 13 residues in the CDR3. Germline V gene sequence: CDR1 LNHDA, CDR2 SQIVND (reference sequence). The V gene end was trimmed by 8 bases and the J gene end by 7 bases; junction bases not matched to a gene: 8.

Comments on this clone: The CDR3 end falls 3 residues outside the read, so it is completed with the germline J gene. The genes are TRBV20-1 and TRBJ2-2; 8 positions match TRBD1. The ends lost 6 bases at V and 1 base at J; junction bases unmatched: 4. Germline values: CDR1 DFQATT, CDR2 SNEGSKA (reference sequence). This CDR3 has 14 amino acids. CDR3 sequence reads: CSAAGQGNTGELFF. The part of the CDR3 DNA that was read is TGCAGTGCGGCAGGACAGGGGAACACCGGGGAG.

Comments on this clone: The missing CDR3 end, 3 residues past where the read stops, is filled in from the germline J gene. The rearrangement links TRBV18 to TRBJ1-5; 7 nucleotides match TRBD1. Germline V lookup: CDR1 KGHSH, CDR2 LQKENI. Trimming removed 3 bases from V and 6 bases from J; junction bases left unmatched: 5. This CDR3 contains 14 residues. The CDR3 here is CASSPDRRTQPQHF. The covered CDR3 bases are TGTGCCAGCTCACCGGACAGGAGGACTCAGCCC.

As regards this clone: The CDR3 end lies 3 residues beyond the end of the read and is filled in from the germline J gene. This chain links TRBV7-9 with TRBJ2-7, with 8 nucleotides matching TRBD2. J gave up 5 bases and V 5 bases, and 11 bases lay outside the gene matches. The length of the CDR3 is 15 residues. The germline V gene encodes CDR1 SEHNR and CDR2 FQNEAQ (reference sequence). CDR3 loop: CASSPRGGGLDEQYF. CDR3 DNA, as far as it was read: TGTGCCAGCAGCCCCCGGGGCGGGGGGTTGGACGAG.

About this clone itself: The read stops 3 residues short of the end of the CDR3; the missing end is completed from the germline J gene. The rearrangement joins TRBV30 to TRBJ2-4; 7 positions match TRBD2. This CDR3 contains 13 residues. Per germline, CDR1 GTSNPN and CDR2 SVGIG (reference sequence). CDR3 DNA, as far as it was read: TGTGCGATCGGGGGGAGCACCAAAAACATT. This translates into CAIGGSTKNI. The whole CDR3 protein reads CAIGGSTKNIQYF.

In regard to this clone: The missing CDR3 end, 3 residues past where the read stops, is filled in from the germline J gene. The V and J genes are TRBV19 and TRBJ1-5; unclear D gene. The CDR3 spans 17 residues. The V end lost 7 bases, the J end lost 0 bases, and 19 bases lay between the germline ends. Germline V CDR1 and CDR2: LNHDA, SQIVND (reference sequence). CDR3 protein: CASTNPRGSYSNQPQHF. The part of the CDR3 DNA that was read is TGTGCCAGTACGAACCCCCGGGGTTCATATAGCAATCAGCCC.

As to this clone: Coverage ceases 3 residues before the CDR3 finishes, and the germline J gene fills in the end. V and J are TRBV6-2 or TRBV6-3 and TRBJ2-1; 9 bases are a match to TRBD2. In germline, CDR1 is MNHEY, CDR2 SVGEGT. The CDR3 contains 14 residues. Germline trimming cut 6 bases from V and 4 bases from J; bases unmatched to any gene: 4. Here the CDR3 reads CASSSSGKYNEQFF. The sequenced CDR3 bases are TGTGCCAGCAGCTCTAGCGGGAAGTACAATGAG.

A word on this clone: The observed sequence ends 3 residues before the CDR3 terminus, with the missing tail filled in from the germline J gene. This chain uses TRBV2 with TRBJ2-1; 9 bases line up with TRBD1. This CDR3 region has 15 residues. Per the germline V gene, CDR1 is SNHLY and CDR2 is FYNNEI. The J segment lost 0 bases and the V segment lost 4 bases, leaving 1 base of the junction unmatched. Partial CDR3 DNA: TGTGCCAGCAGTGTGGACAGGGGCTCCTACAATGAG. It specifies CASSVDRGSYNE. The full CDR3 protein is CASSVDRGSYNEQFF.

As concerns this clone: The CDR3 end falls 3 residues outside the read, so it is completed with the germline J gene. This chain joins TRBV7-8 and TRBJ1-2; perhaps TRBD1 as D (6 bases). This CDR3 is built from 16 residues. V lost 5 bases to trimming and J lost 0 bases, with 16 bases between them. Germline lookup yields CDR1 SGHVS and CDR2 FQNEAQ. The CDR3 loop is CASSPQQGNTNYGYTF. Partial CDR3 DNA: TGTGCCAGCAGCCCACAACAGGGCAATACTAACTATGGC.

Regarding this clone: The CDR3 end is not reached by the read, which stops 3 residues before it; the germline J gene fills it in. The J gene is TRBJ2-1, the V gene TRBV5-1; 15 bases match TRBD2. The CDR3 sequence is 18 residues long. Germline lookup yields CDR1 SGHRS and CDR2 YFSETQ. Germline trimming cut 5 bases from V and 0 bases from J; bases unmatched to any gene: 6. The CDR3 DNA, read in part, is TGCGCCAGCAGGGGACTAGCGGGGGGCCACCCCTCCTACAATGAG. Translating gives CASRGLAGGHPSYNE. The complete CDR3 protein is CASRGLAGGHPSYNEQFF.

With respect to this clone: The read stops 3 residues short of the end of the CDR3; the missing end is completed from the germline J gene. V and J are TRBV11-2 and TRBJ1-3; D gene uncertain. Trimming removed 5 bases from V and 0 bases from J, with 11 bases in between. This CDR3 region has 15 residues. Germline V gene lookup returns CDR1 SGHAT and CDR2 FQNNGV. The CDR3 here is CASSADFSSGNTIYF. CDR3 DNA, as far as it was read: TGTGCCAGCAGCGCGGACTTTAGCTCTGGAAACACC.

Remarks on this clone: The sequence runs out 3 residues before the end of the CDR3; the remainder is reconstructed from the germline J gene. The chain links TRBV7-2 to TRBJ2-7; 7 bases line up with TRBD2. The CDR3 sequence is 13 residues long. Germline V gene sequence: CDR1 SGHTA, CDR2 FQGNSA. J lost 5 bases, V lost 3 bases, and 4 bases had no gene match. The part of the CDR3 DNA that was read is TGTGCCAGCAGCTTCAGGCGGGAGAACGAG. This translates into CASSFRRENE. The whole CDR3 sequence reads CASSFRRENEQYF.

As concerns this clone: The read gets to within 3 residues of the CDR3 end, and the germline J gene fills in the rest. This chain links TRBV11-3 with TRBJ2-1, with D possibly matching TRBD1 (6 bases). In germline, CDR1 is SGHNT, CDR2 YENEEA. The CDR3 runs 13 residues. V gave up 5 bases and J gave up 6 bases, with 11 bases separating them. CDR3 bases read: TGTGCCAGCAGCACCGGACAGTCCAATGAG. It is translated as CASSTGQSNE. The entire CDR3 protein reads CASSTGQSNEQFF. Based on the CDR3 plus reference TRBV11-3 and TRBJ2-1, the full variable domain is EAGVVQSPRYKIIEKKQPVAFWCNPISGHNTLYWYLQNLGQGPELLIRYENEEAVDDSQLPKDRFSAERLKGVDSTLKIQPAELGDSAVYLCASSTGQSNEQFFGPGTRLTVL.